Listed below are T cell receptor beta chains from one sample, sequenced in a study of blood T cell repertoires in COVID-19. This table comes from immunoSEQ multiplex PCR, and its TCRdb copy is limited to in-frame clones, with some not included. The sample has under 140,000 clones, roughly 85% seen once. Input material: peripheral blood. These receptors were taken from a human donor in a cohort sampled during active COVID-19. Both conserved end residues are part of each CDR3. A D gene is named only where the DNA matches it firmly. Some rows mark clone size as missing; the rest say once, few, many or name a class of expanded clone.

TRBJ2-5	.	TRBV7-9	TRBD2	CASSLGTGGAETQYF	TGTGCCAGCAGCTTAGGCACGGGAGGGGCAGAGACCCAGTACTTC
TRBJ2-1	.	TRBV24-1	.	CATSDTRLESPLF	TGTGCCACCAGTGACACGAGACTAGAGTCTCCCCTCTTC
TRBJ1-5	.	TRBV28	.	CASSLRVLTVSNQPQHF	TGTGCCAGCAGTTTAAGGGTGTTGACAGTTAGCAATCAGCCCCAGCATTTT
TRBJ1-6	.	TRBV11-2	TRBD1	CASSQSGTENSPLHF	TGTGCCAGCAGCCAATCCGGGACAGAGAATTCACCCCTCCACTTT
TRBJ1-5	.	TRBV12-3/TRBV12-4	.	CASVSPGQPQHF	TGTGCCAGCGTATCACCCGGTCAGCCCCAGCATTTT
TRBJ2-5	.	TRBV15	.	CATSREDIETQYF	TGTGCCACCAGCCGCGAGGATATCGAGACCCAGTACTTC
TRBJ2-5	once	TRBV2	.	CASSGTAQETQYF	TGTGCCAGCAGTGGGACAGCCCAAGAGACCCAGTACTTC
TRBJ2-2	.	TRBV11-2	TRBD1	CASSATWTGFLSGELFF	TGTGCCAGCAGCGCGACCTGGACAGGGTTCCTTTCCGGGGAGCTGTTTTTT
TRBJ1-5	.	TRBV19	TRBD1	CASSRTGEIQPQHF	TGTGCCAGTAGCCGGACAGGGGAGATCCAGCCCCAGCATTTT
TRBJ2-5	.	TRBV9	TRBD2	CASSASGSGETQYF	TGTGCCAGCAGCGCTAGCGGGAGTGGCGAGACCCAGTACTTC
TRBJ2-3	.	TRBV9	.	CASSSRTSSTDTQYF	TGTGCCAGCAGCAGCAGGACTTCTAGCACAGATACGCAGTATTTT
TRBJ1-1	.	TRBV30	.	CAWTTGNTEAFF	TGTGCCTGGACCACAGGGAACACTGAAGCTTTCTTT
TRBJ2-1	few	TRBV11-2	TRBD1	CASSLYRGNEQFF	TGTGCCAGCAGCTTGTACAGGGGTAATGAGCAGTTCTTC
TRBJ2-3	.	TRBV9	TRBD2	CASSVSGMVTDTQYF	TGTGCCAGCAGCGTTAGCGGGATGGTTACAGATACGCAGTATTTT
TRBJ1-2	.	TRBV15	.	CATSRDSNFYGYTF	TGTGCCACCAGCAGGGACAGCAATTTCTATGGCTACACCTTC
TRBJ1-6	.	TRBV5-6	TRBD1	CASSRQGLLNSPLHF	TGTGCCAGCAGCCGACAGGGTTTGCTTAATTCACCCCTCCACTTT
TRBJ2-5	once	TRBV14	.	CASSQGRSRGVTQYF	TGTGCCAGCAGCCAAGGACGCTCGCGGGGAGTGACCCAGTACTTC
TRBJ1-2	.	TRBV3-1/TRBV3-2	.	CASSQRIGERNYGYTF	TGTGCCAGCAGCCAAAGAATCGGTGAACGAAACTATGGCTACACCTTC
TRBJ2-2	.	TRBV27	.	CASSLRGGANTGELFF	TGTGCCAGCAGTCTGCGGGGAGGCGCGAACACCGGGGAGCTGTTTTTT
TRBJ1-1	.	TRBV15	.	CATSRDGGYTEAFF	TGTGCCACCAGCAGAGATGGGGGGTACACTGAAGCTTTCTTT
TRBJ2-7	few	TRBV7-9	.	CASSLATGGTYEQYF	TGTGCCAGCAGCTTAGCCACGGGCGGGACCTACGAGCAGTACTTC
TRBJ1-2	.	TRBV5-6	.	CASSQGFGYTF	TGTGCCAGCAGCCAGGGATTTGGCTACACCTTC
TRBJ2-1	.	TRBV15	TRBD2	CATMAGVGYNEQFF	TGTGCCACCATGGCGGGAGTAGGTTACAATGAGCAGTTCTTC
TRBJ1-1	once	TRBV30	.	CAWSVQSGRAFF	TGTGCCTGGAGTGTACAGTCCGGGAGGGCTTTCTTT
TRBJ1-5	once	TRBV19	TRBD1	CASSLRTGLLGGNQPQHF	TGTGCCAGTAGTTTACGGACAGGGCTTTTGGGGGGCAATCAGCCCCAGCATTTT
TRBJ2-1	many	TRBV20-1	.	CSAIRLDEQFF	TGCAGTGCTATAAGACTCGACGAGCAGTTCTTC
TRBJ2-7	.	TRBV10-3	.	CAISTGTSYEQYF	TGTGCCATCAGCACCGGGACTTCCTACGAGCAGTACTTC
TRBJ2-5	once	TRBV27	TRBD1	CASSPGTGKGETQYF	TGTGCCAGCAGTCCCGGGACAGGGAAAGGGGAGACCCAGTACTTC
TRBJ1-5	.	TRBV19	TRBD1	CASNGQGNQPQHF	TGTGCCAGTAATGGACAGGGCAATCAGCCCCAGCATTTT
TRBJ1-2	.	TRBV30	.	CAWSVLAGNYGYTF	TGTGCCTGGAGTGTATTAGCAGGGAACTATGGCTACACCTTC
TRBJ2-7	.	TRBV12-1	.	CASSFVSSCNNLSYEQYF	TGTGCCAGCAGCTTTGTCTCTAGCTGTAACAACCTCTCCTACGAGCAGTACTTC
TRBJ2-5	.	TRBV5-4	.	CASSLGTGEETQYF	TGTGCCAGCAGCTTGGGGACTGGGGAGGAGACCCAGTACTTC
TRBJ2-7	once	TRBV20-1	TRBD2	CSASPLAGAQYF	TGCAGTGCTAGTCCACTAGCGGGCGCGCAGTACTTC
TRBJ2-7	.	TRBV29-1	.	CSVVGQALLEQYF	TGCAGCGTTGTCGGCCAGGCCCTCCTCGAGCAGTACTTC
TRBJ1-6	.	TRBV7-8	.	CASSPRTEANSPLHF	TGTGCCAGCAGCCCCCGGACAGAAGCTAATTCACCCCTCCACTTT
TRBJ1-4	.	TRBV2	TRBD1	CASSEETGGAGKLFF	TGTGCCAGCAGTGAAGAAACAGGGGGCGCCGGAAAACTGTTTTTT
TRBJ1-2	.	TRBV28	TRBD1	CASSFRLTGGDGYTF	TGTGCCAGCAGTTTTCGCCTTACAGGGGGCGATGGCTACACCTTC
TRBJ2-2	once	TRBV6-2/TRBV6-3	.	CASSYLDYTGELFF	TGTGCCAGCAGTTACCTAGACTACACCGGGGAGCTGTTTTTT
TRBJ1-1	few	TRBV7-9	.	CASSPGGGTEAFF	TGTGCCAGCAGCCCCGGGGGGGGCACTGAAGCTTTCTTT
TRBJ1-4	.	TRBV10-1	TRBD1	CASSEGQGNEKLFF	TGCGCCAGCAGTGAGGGACAGGGTAATGAAAAACTGTTTTTT
TRBJ1-2	.	TRBV28	TRBD1	CASSLYGMVLQGANYGYTF	TGTGCCAGCAGTTTATACGGAATGGTCTTACAGGGGGCTAACTATGGCTACACCTTC
TRBJ2-7	.	TRBV3-1/TRBV3-2	.	CASSPTRLTYEQYF	TGTGCCAGCAGCCCGACAAGGCTAACCTACGAGCAGTACTTC
TRBJ1-4	.	TRBV6-5	TRBD1	CATSSGTGLEKLFF	TGTGCCACCTCCTCGGGGACAGGGCTTGAAAAACTGTTTTTT